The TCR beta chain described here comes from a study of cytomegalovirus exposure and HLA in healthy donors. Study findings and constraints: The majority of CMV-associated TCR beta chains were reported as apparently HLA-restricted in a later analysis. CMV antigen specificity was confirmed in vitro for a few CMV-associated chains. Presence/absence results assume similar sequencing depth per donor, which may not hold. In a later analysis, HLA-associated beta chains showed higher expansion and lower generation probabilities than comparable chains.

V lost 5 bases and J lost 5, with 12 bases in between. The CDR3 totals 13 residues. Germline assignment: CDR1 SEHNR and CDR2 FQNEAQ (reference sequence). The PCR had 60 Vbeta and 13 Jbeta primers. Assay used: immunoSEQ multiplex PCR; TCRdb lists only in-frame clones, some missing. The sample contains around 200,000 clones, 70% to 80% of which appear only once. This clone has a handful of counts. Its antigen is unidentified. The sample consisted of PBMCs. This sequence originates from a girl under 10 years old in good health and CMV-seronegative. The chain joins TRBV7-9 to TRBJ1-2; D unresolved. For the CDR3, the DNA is TGTGCCAGCAGCCCAAGGGCGGGGTATGGCTACACCTTC. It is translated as CASSPRAGYGYTF.